This T cell receptor beta chain was recovered during a study of blood T cell repertoires in COVID-19. Turning to the study itself: The cDNA or gDNA used as material had been derived from T cells, B-cell-depleted T cells, or PBMCs.

CDR3 length equals 16 residues. V was trimmed by 6 bases and J by 3 bases, leaving 17 bases between them. The germline V gene has CDR1 MDHEN and CDR2 SYDVKM. Profiled with immunoSEQ multiplex PCR; TCRdb holds only in-frame clones, not every one. The sample has 36,000 or so clones, approximately 90% seen once. The chain links TRBV28 to TRBJ2-2, with D tentatively TRBD2 (6 bases). The TCR sequence derives from a human donor in a cohort sampled during active COVID-19. Sequencing used peripheral blood. For the CDR3, the DNA is TGTGCCAGCAGCCTCGTATCCCCGGGGGACACCGGGGAGCTGTTTTTT. Translation gives CASSLVSPGDTGELFF.